The present TCR beta chain was sequenced within a study of blood T cell repertoires in COVID-19. Study-wide context: Acute and convalescent COVID-19 samples came from the United States, Italy and Spain.

This table comes from immunoSEQ multiplex PCR, and its TCRdb copy is limited to in-frame clones, with some not included. The sample lists approximately 130,000 clones; roughly 80% were seen once. Per germline, CDR1 GTSNPN and CDR2 SVGIG (reference sequence). V lost 3 bases and J lost 7; bases outside the gene matches: 10. This CDR3 spans 15 amino acids. The study drew participants aged about 18 to 89 years from 24 US areas. Categorization into cohorts depended on clinical history that participants reported. Two negative PCRs, clearance, or symptom resolution had been documented for recovered Cohort 3 donors.

J is TRBJ2-4 and V is TRBV30; TRBD2 matches at 9 bases. Sample: PBMCs or T cells enriched from blood (not recorded which). The TCR originated in a man younger than 45 who had recovered from COVID-19. The DNA of the CDR3 is TGTGCCTGGAGCCAAGGGGCGGGAGGGACGAACATTCAGTACTTC. This encodes CAWSQGAGGTNIQYF.